This T cell receptor beta chain came from a study of cytomegalovirus exposure and HLA in healthy donors (dated by TCRdb to the late 2010s). Describing the broader study: According to a later analysis, the roughly 130 validation repertoires were produced on the same platform as the 700 or so repertoires of the first cohort. The study aimed to test whether cataloging public T cell receptors could reveal signatures of past pathogen exposure. A separate validation cohort of about 110 different subjects was used in addition to the approximately 700-subject first cohort. The study combined high-throughput TCR immunosequencing, statistical association of individual TCRs with disease status, and machine learning to predict cytomegalovirus infection status.

Donors formed part of the validation cohort, which comprised 120 or so subjects and was distinct from the first cohort of under 850 subjects. A remark on this clone: Its antigen is currently not known. Base qualities are not provided; no much larger clone lies one nucleotide away.

The CDR3 contains 17 residues, cysteine and phenylalanine counted. Only CDR3 DNA is held: 51 bases, read in frame from base 1. Relative to germline, V is 5 bases shorter and J is 0 bases shorter, with 17 bases between their ends. CDR1 and CDR2 (MDHEN, SYDVKM) derive from the germline V gene. Study-wide findings and limitations: A later analysis lacked HLA typing for the validation cohort, so it scored co-occurrence in that cohort across all 110 or so repertoires. Cytomegalovirus status was reported to be diagnosed by the classifier with high specificity and sensitivity in both the original and validation cohorts. In vitro tests confirmed that three of the cytomegalovirus-associated TCR beta chains recognize cytomegalovirus antigens. Subsequent analysis determined that TCRs grouped into clusters in the first cohort also showed a tendency toward co-occurrence across the 120 or so validation repertoires, and approximately 94% of cluster scores exceeded 0. The study listed approximately 160 TCR beta chains as associated with cytomegalovirus. According to the authors, the approach could potentially be generalized to other disease states and immunological phenotypes. While some public TCRs were present in many individuals, most TCR sequences turned up only very rarely across donors.

Library preparation was by the immunoSEQ multiplex PCR assay. In the authors' own workflow: A statistical classification framework was developed to diagnose cytomegalovirus status using the catalog of TCR beta chain sequences. This immuneACCESS table, as held by TCRdb, lists in-frame sequences with V and J called but not all clones. Of the missing ones, under half trace to an unresolved V gene in checked studies; the others have no known cause. V, J and clone size derive from that table, while D and trimming were established from the DNA sequence. The sample table shows 160,000 or so clones, and approximately 90% are seen once. 2.5% to 3% of the sample lies in the top ten.

This receptor chain uses TRBV28 and TRBJ2-1; TRBD1 is possibly the D segment (6 matching bases). The TCR was taken from a man aged 18 to 29 in good health and CMV-seronegative. The material sequenced was PBMCs. Read as DNA, the sequence is TGTGCCAGCAGTCATACCGTCAGGGGTATCTCCTACAATGAGCAGTTCTTC. Its amino acids are CASSHTVRGISYNEQFF.